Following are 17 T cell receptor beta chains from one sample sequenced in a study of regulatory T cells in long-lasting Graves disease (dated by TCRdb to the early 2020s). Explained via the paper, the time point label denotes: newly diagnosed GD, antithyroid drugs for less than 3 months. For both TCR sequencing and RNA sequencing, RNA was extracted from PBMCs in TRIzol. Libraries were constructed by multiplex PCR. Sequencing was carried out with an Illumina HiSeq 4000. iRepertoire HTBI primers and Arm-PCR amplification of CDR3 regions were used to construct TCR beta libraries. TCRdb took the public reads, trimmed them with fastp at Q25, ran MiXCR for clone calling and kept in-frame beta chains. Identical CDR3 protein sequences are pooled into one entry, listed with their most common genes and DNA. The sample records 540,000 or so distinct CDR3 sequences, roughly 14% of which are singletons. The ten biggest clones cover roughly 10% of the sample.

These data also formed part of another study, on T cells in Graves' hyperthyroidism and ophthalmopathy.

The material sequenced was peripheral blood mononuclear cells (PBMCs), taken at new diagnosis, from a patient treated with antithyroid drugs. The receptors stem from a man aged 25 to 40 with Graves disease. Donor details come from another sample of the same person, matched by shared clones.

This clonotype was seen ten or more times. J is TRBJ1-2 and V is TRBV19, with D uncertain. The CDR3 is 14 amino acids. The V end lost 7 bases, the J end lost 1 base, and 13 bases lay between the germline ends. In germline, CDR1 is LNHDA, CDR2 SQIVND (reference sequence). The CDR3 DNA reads TGTGCCAGTATAAAGGGCAGCAATAACTATGGCTACACCTTC. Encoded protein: CASIKGSNNYGYTF.

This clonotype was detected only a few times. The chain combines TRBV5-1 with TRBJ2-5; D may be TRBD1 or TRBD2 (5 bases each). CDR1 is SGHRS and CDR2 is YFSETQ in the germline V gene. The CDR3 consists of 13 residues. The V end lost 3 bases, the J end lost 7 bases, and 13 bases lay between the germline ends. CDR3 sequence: CASSSHRDGTQYF. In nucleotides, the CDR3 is TGCGCCAGCAGCTCTCACCGGGACGGGACCCAGTACTTC.

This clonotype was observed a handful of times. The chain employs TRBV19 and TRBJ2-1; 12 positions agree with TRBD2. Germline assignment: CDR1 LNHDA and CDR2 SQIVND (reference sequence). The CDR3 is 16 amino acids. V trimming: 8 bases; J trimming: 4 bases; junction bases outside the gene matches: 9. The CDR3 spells CASCPRTSGEYNEQFF. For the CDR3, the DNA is TGTGCCAGTTGCCCAAGGACTAGCGGGGAGTACAATGAGCAGTTCTTC.

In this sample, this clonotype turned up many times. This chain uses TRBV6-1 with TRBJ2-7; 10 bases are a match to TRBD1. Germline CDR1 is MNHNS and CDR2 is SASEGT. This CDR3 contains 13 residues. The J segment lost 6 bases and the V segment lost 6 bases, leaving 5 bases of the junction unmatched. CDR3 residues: CASSRDRGLEQYF. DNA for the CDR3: TGTGCCAGCAGCCGGGACAGGGGACTCGAGCAGTACTTC.

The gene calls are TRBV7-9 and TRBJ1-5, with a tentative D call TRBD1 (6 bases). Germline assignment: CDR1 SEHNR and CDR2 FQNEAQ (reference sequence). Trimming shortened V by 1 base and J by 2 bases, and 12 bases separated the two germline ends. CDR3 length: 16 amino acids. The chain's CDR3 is CASSLGPGEGNQPQHF. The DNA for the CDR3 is TGTGCCAGCAGCTTAGGTCCAGGGGAGGGCAATCAGCCCCAGCATTTT.

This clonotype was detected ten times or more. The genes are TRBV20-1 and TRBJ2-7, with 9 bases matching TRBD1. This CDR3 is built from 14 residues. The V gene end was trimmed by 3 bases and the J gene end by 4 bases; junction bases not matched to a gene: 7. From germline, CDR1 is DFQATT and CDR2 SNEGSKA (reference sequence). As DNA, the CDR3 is TGCAGTGCTAGCTTGAGACAGGGGGTATACGAGCAGTACTTC. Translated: CSASLRQGVYEQYF.

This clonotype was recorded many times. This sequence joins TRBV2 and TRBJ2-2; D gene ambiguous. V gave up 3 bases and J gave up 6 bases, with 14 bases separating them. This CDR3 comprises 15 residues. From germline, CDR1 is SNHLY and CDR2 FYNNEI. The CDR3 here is CASSDGGSGSGELFF. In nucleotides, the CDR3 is TGTGCCAGCAGTGACGGCGGCTCCGGCTCCGGGGAGCTGTTTTTT.

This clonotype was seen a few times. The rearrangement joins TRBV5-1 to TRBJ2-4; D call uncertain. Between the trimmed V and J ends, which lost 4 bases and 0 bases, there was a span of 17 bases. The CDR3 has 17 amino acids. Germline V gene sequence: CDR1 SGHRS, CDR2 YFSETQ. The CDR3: CASSLHRSSLAKNIQYF. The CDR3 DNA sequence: TGCGCCAGCAGCCTACACCGATCTTCCCTAGCCAAAAACATTCAGTACTTC.

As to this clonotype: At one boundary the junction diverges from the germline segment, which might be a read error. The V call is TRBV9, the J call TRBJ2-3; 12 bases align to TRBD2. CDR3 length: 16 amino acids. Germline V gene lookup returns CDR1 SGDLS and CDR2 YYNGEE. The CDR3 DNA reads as TGTGCCAGCTCACTAGCGACTAGCGGGAGTGAAGATGCGCAGTATTTT. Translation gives CASSLATSGSEDAQYF. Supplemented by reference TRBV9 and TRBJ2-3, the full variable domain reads DSGVTQTPKHLITATGQRVTLRCSPRSGDLSVYWYQQSLDQGLQFLIQYYNGEERAKGNILERFSAQQFPDLHSELNLSSLELGDSALYFCASSLATSGSEDAQYFGPGTRLTVL.

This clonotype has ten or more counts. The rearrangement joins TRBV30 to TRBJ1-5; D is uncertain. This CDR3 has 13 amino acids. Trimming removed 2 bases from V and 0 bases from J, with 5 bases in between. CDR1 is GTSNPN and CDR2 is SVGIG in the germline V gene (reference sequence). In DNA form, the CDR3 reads TGTGCCTGGAGTTTAGATAGCAATCAGCCCCAGCATTTT. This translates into CAWSLDSNQPQHF.

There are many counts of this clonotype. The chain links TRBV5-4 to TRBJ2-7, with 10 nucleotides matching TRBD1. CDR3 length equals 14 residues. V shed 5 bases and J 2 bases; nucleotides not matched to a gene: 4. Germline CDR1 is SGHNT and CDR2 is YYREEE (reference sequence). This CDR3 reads CASRSGTGAYEQYF. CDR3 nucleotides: TGTGCCAGCAGGTCCGGGACAGGGGCCTACGAGCAGTACTTC.

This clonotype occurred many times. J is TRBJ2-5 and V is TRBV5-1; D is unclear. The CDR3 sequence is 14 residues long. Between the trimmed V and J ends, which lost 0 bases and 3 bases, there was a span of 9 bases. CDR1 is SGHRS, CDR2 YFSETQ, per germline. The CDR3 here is CASSLAELEETQYF. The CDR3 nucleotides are TGCGCCAGCAGCTTGGCCGAACTTGAAGAGACCCAGTACTTC. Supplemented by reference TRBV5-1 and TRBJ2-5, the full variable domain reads KAGVTQTPRYLIKTRGQQVTLSCSPISGHRSVSWYQQTPGQGLQFLFEYFSETQRNKGNFPGRFSGRQFSNSRSEMNVSTLELGDSALYLCASSLAELEETQYFGPGTRLLVL.

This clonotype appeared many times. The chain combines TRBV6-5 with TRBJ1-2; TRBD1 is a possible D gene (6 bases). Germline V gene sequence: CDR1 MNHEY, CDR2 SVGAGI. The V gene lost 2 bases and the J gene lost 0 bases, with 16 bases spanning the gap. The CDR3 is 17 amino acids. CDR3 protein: CASSYTRNTGTNYGYTF. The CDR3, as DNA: TGTGCCAGCAGTTACACCAGAAATACAGGGACTAACTATGGCTACACCTTC.

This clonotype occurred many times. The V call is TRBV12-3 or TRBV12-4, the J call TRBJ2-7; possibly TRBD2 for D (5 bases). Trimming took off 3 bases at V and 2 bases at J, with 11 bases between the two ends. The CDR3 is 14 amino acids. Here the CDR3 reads CASSFPSSPYEQYF. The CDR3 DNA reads TGTGCCAGCAGTTTCCCTAGCAGCCCCTACGAGCAGTACTTC.

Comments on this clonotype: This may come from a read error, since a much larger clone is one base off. The CDR3 DNA is TGTGCCAGCAGTTTAGATAGGGGAGGTAGCAATCAGCCCCGGCATTTT. The encoded protein is CASSLDRGGSNQPRHF. The chain recombines TRBV12-3 or TRBV12-4 with TRBJ1-5; D is perhaps TRBD1 (5 bases). The CDR3 spans 16 residues.

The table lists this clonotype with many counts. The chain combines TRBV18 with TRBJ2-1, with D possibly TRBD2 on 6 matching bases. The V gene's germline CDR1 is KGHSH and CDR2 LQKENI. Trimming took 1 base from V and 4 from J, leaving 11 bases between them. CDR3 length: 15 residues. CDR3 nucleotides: TGTGCCAGCTCACCACGGACGGGAGAATACAATGAGCAGTTCTTC. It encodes CASSPRTGEYNEQFF.

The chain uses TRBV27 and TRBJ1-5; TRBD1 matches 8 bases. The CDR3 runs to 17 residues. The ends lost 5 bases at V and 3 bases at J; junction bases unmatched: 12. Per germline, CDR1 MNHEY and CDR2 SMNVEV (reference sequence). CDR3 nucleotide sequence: TGTGCCAGCAGTCCCGACCAGGGGGCGTTTTTCAATCAGCCCCAGCATTTT. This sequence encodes CASSPDQGAFFNQPQHF.